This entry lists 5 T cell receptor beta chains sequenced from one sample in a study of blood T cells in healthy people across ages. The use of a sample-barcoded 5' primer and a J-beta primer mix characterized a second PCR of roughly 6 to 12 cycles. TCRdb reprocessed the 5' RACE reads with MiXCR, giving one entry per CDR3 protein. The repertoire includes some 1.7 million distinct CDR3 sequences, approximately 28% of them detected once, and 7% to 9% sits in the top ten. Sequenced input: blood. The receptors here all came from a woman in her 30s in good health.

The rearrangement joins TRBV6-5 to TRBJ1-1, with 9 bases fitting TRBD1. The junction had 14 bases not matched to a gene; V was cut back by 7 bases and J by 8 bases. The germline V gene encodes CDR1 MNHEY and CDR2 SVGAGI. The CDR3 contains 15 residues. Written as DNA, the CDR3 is TGTGCCAGCAACCCACCGGGACAGGGTAGCGACGAAGCTTTCTTT. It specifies CASNPPGQGSDEAFF.

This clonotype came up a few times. Written as DNA, the CDR3 is TGCAGTGCTAGTTCACTAGCGGGGGGATACAATGAGCAGTTCTTC. Translated: CSASSLAGGYNEQFF. This rearrangement joins TRBV20-1 to TRBJ2-1, with 12 bases lining up with TRBD2. The V gene's germline CDR1 is DFQATT and CDR2 SNEGSKA (reference sequence). The CDR3 spans 15 residues. V shed 3 bases and J 4 bases; nucleotides not matched to a gene: 4.

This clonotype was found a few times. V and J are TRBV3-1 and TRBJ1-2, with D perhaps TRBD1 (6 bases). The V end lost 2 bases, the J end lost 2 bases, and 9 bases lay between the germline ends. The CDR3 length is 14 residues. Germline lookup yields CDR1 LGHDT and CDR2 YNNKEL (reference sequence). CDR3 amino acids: CASSQTDRNYGYTF. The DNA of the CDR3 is TGTGCCAGCAGCCAAACGGACAGAAACTATGGCTACACCTTC.

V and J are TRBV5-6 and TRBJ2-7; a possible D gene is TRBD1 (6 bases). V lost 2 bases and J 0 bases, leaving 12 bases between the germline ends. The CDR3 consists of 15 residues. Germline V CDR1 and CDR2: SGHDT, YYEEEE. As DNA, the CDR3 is TGTGCCAGCAGCTTCGTCGGGACACACTCCTACGAGCAGTACTTC. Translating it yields CASSFVGTHSYEQYF.

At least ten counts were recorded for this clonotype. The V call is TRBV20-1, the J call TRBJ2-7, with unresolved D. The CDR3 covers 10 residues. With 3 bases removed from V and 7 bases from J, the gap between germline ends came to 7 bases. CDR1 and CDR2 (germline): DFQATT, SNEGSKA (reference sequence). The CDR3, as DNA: TGCAGTGCTAGTATGGGGGAGCAGTACTTC. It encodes CSASMGEQYF.